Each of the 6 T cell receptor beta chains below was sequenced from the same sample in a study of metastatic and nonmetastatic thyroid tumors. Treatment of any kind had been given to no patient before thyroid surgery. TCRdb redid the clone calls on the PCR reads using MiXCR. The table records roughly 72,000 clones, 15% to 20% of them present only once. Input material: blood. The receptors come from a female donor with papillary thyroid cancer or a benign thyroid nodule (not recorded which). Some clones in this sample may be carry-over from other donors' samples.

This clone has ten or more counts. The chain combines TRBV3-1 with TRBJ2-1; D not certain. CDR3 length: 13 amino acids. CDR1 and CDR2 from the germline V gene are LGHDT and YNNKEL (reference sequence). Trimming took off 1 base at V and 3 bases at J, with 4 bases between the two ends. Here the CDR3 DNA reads TGTGCCAGCAGCCAAGGGATCTACAATGAGCAGTTCTTC. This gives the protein CASSQGIYNEQFF.

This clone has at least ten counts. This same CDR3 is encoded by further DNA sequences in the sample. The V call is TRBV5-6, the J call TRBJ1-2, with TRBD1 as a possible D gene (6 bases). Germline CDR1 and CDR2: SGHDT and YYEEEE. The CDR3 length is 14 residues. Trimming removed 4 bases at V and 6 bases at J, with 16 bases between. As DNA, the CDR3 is TGTGCCAGCAGCCCCTTTTATGCAGGGGATGGCTACACCTTC. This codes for CASSPFYAGDGYTF.

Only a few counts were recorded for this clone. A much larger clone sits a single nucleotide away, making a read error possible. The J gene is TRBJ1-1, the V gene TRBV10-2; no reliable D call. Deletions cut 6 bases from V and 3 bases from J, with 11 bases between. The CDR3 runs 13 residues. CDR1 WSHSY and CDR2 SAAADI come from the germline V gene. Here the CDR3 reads CASSSNGDTEAFF. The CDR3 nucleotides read TGCGCCAGCAGCTCCAACGGGGACACTGAAGCTTTCTTT.

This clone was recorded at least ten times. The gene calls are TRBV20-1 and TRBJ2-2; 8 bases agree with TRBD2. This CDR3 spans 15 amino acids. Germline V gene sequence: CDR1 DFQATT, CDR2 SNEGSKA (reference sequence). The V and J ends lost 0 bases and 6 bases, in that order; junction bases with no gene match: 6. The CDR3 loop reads CSARDLGRGAGELFF. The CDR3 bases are TGCAGTGCTAGAGATCTCGGGAGGGGCGCCGGGGAGCTGTTTTTT.

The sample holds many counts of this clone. The CDR3 DNA reads TGTGCCAGCAGTCGTACAGGACAGAATAATTCACCCCTCCACTTT. Residues: CASSRTGQNNSPLHF. J is TRBJ1-6 and V is TRBV5-5; D possibly corresponds to TRBD1 (6 bases). V was cut by 5 bases and J by 5 bases, with 14 bases left in between. Looked up from germline, CDR1 is SGHKS and CDR2 is YYEKEE (reference sequence). CDR3 length: 15 residues.

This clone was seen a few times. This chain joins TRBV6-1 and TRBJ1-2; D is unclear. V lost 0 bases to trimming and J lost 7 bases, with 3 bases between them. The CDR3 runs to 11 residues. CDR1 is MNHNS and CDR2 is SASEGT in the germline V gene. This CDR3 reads CASSEAGGYTF. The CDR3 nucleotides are TGTGCCAGCAGTGAAGCAGGTGGCTACACCTTC.